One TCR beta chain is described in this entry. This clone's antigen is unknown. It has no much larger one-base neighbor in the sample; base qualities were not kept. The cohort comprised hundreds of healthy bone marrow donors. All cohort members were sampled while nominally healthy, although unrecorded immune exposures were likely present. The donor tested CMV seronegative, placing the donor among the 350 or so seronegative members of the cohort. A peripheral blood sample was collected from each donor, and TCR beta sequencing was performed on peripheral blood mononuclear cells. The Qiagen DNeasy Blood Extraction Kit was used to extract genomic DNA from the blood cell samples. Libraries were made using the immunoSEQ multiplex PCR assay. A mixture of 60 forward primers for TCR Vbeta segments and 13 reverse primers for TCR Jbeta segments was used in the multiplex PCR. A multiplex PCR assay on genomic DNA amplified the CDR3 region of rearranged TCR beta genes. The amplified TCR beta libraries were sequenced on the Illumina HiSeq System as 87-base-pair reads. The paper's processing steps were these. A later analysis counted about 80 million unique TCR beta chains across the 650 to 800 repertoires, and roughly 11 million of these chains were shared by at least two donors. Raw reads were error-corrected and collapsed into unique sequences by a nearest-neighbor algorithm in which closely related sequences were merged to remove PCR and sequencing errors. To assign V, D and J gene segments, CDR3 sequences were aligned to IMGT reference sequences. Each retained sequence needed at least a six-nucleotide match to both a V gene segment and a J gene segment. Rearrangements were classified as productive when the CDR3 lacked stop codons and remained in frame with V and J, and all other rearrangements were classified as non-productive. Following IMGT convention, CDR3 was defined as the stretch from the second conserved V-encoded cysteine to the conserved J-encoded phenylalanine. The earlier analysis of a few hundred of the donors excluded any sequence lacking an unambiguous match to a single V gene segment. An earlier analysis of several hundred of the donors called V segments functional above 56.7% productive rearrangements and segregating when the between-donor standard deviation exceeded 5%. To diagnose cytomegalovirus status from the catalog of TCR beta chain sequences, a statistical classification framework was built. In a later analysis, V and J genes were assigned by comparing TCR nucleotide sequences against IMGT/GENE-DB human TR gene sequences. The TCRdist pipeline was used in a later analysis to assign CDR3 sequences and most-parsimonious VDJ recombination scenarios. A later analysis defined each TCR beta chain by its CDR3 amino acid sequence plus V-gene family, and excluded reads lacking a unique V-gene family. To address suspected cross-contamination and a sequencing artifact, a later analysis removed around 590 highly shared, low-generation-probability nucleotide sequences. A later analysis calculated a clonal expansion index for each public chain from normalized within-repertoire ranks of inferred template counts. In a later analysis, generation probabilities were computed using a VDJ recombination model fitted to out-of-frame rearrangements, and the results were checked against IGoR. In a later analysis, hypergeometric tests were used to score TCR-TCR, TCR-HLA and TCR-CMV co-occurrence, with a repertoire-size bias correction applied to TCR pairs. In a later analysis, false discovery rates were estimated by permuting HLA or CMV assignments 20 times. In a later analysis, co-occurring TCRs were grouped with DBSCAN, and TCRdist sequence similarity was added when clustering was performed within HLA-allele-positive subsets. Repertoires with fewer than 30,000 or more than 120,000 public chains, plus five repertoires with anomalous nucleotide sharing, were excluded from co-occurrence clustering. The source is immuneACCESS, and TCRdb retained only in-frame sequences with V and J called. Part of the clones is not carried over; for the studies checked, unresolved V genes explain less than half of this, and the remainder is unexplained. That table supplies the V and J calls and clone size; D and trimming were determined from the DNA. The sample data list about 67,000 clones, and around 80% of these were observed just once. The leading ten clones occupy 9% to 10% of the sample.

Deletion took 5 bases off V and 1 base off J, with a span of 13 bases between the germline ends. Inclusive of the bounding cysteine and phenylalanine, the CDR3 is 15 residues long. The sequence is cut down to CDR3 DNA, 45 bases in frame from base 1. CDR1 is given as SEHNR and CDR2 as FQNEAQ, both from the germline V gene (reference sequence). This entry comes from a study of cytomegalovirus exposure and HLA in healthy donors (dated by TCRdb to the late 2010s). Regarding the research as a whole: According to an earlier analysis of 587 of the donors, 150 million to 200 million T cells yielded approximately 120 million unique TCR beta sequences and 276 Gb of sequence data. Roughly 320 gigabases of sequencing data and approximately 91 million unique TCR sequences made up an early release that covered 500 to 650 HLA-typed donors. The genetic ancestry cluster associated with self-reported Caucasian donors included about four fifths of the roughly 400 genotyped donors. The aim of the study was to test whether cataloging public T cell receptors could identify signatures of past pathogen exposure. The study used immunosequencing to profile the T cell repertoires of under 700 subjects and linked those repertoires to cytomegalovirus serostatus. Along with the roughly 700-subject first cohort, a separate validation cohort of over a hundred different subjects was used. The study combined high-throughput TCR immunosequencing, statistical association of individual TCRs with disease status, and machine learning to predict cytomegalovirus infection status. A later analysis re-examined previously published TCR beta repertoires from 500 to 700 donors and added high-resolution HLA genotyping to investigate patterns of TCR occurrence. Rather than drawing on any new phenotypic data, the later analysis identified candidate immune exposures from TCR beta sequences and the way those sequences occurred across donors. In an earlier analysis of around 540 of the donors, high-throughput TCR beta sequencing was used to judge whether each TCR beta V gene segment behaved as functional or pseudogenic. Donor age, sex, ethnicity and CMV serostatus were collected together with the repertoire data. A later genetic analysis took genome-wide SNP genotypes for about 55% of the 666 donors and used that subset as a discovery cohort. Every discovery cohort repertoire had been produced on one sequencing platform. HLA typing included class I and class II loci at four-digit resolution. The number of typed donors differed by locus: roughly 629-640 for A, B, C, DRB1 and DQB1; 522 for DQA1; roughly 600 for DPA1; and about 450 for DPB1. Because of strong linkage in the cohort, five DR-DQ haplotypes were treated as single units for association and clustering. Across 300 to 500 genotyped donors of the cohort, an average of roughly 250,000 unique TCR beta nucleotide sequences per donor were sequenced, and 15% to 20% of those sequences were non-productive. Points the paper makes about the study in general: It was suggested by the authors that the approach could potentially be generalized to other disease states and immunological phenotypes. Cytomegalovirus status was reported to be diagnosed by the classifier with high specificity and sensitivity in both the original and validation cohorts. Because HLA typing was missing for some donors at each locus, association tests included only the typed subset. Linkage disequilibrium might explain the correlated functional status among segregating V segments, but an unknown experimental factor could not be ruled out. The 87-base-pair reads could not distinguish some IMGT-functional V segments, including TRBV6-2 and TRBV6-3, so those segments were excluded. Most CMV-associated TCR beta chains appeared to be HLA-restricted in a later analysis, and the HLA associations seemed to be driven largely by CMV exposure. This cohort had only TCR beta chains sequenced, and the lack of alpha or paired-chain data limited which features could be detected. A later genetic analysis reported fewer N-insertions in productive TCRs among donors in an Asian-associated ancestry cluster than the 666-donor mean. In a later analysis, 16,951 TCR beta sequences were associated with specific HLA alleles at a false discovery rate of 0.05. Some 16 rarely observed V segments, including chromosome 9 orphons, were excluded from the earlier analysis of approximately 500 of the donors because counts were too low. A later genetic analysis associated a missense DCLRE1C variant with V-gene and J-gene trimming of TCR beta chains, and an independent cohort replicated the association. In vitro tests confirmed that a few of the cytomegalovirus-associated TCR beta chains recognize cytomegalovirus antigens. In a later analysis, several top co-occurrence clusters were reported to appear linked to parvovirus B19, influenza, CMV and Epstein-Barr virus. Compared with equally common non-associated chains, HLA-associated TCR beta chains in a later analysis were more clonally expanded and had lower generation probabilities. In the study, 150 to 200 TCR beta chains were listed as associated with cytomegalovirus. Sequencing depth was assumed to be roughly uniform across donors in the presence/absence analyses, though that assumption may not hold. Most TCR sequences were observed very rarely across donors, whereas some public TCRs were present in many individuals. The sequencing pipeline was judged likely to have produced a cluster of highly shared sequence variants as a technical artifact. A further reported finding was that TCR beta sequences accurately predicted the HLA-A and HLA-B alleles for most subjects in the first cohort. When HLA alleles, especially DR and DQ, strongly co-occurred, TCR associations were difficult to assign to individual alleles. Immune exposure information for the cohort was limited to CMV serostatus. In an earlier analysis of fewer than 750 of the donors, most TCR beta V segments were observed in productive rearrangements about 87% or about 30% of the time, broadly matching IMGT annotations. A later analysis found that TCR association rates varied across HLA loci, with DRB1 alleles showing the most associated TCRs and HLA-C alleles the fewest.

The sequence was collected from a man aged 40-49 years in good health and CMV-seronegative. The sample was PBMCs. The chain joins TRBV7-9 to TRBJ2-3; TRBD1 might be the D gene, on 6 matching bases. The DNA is TGTGCCAGCAGCCCCCAATCAGGGGGCACAGATACGCAGTATTTT. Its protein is CASSPQSGGTDTQYF. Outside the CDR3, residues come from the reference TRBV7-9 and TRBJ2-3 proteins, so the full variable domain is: DTGVSQNPRHKITKRGQNVTFRCDPISEHNRLYWYRQTLGQGPEFLTYFQNEAQLEKSRLLSDRFSAERPKGSFSTLEIQRTEQGDSAMYLCASSPQSGGTDTQYFGPGTRLTVL.